The entry that follows covers one T cell receptor beta chain sequence. This clonotype was recorded at least ten times. Its antigen specificity is not known. Base quality data are lacking; no much larger clone is found one base away. The CDR3 holds 12 amino acids from the cysteine to the phenylalanine. Of all the DNA, just the CDR3 is kept, 36 bases in frame from base 1. CDR1 and CDR2, per the germline V gene, are ENHRY and SYGVKD. V loses 10 bases at its end and J loses 7 bases; junction bases beyond the gene matches: 2. The sample belongs to a study of T-cell memory formation after mild COVID-19 (dated by TCRdb to about 2021). Study-level background: TCR sequence clusters from the two donors were found to be largely donor specific. The cohort was made up of two young adult volunteers, one female and one male, who were previously healthy. Longitudinal TCRalpha and TCRbeta repertoire sequencing tracked T-cell clones expanding and contracting after mild COVID-19 in two donors.

Sequenced on an Illumina NovaSeq 6000. TCRalpha and TCRbeta cDNA libraries were constructed by 5'RACE with constant-segment primers, with sample barcodes and unique molecular identifiers being introduced. RNA was extracted from every sample with Trizol reagent. Libraries were amplified in two PCR steps, with a second sample barcode and Illumina TruSeq adapters added in the second step. Sequencing of libraries was performed on an Illumina NovaSeq with 2 x 150 bp paired-end reads. Regarding the original processing steps: With migec v1.2.7, reads were demultiplexed and then collapsed into UMI-guided consensus sequences. Using mixcr v2.1.11, UMI consensuses were aligned to TRA and TRB V and J templates and then assembled into clonotypes. A clonotype was counted as expanded or contracted only if both edgeR and NoisET called the change significant, with noise models trained on biological replicates. For edgeR calls, the thresholds were a false discovery rate-adjusted p below 0.01 and a log2 fold-change of 1. As an exploratory analysis of dynamics, PCA with hierarchical clustering was applied to max-normalized trajectories of the 1000 most abundant clonotypes. Separately sequenced CD4+ and CD8+ repertoires were used to assign the CD4 or CD8 phenotype of responding clones. TCRdb took the public reads, trimmed them with fastp at Q25, ran MiXCR for clone calling and kept in-frame beta chains. Each entry is one CDR3 protein sequence, shown with its most common DNA and genes. Clone size and V and J calls follow TCRdb, not the original study. Here the sample has 410,000 or so distinct CDR3 sequences; more than 20% occur a single time. The ten largest account for roughly 13% of the sample.

General conclusions and limits of the study: Contracting CD4+ clones turned up mainly in the CM and EM memory subsets, whereas EMRA was where CD8+ clones were enriched. The second-wave clones that peaked on day 37 were not confirmed to be SARS-CoV-2 specific. Some responding clones were detected in pre-infection memory, suggesting pre-existing cross-reactive memory T cells joined the SARS-CoV-2 response. From day 15 to 85, contracting clones showed balanced CD4/CD8 phenotypes, whereas a second wave of clones that expanded from day 15 to 37 leaned towards CD4+. Only a couple of mild cases were covered by the study, and larger cohorts that include severe cases with pre-infection samples were considered necessary.

Ficoll-Paque density gradient centrifugation was used to isolate PBMCs. Recombination joined TRBV10-3 with TRBJ2-1; TRBD2 agrees with 12 junctional bases. Material: PBMCs or a T cell subset sorted from them (not recorded which). This sequence originates from an adult woman who had mild COVID-19 (a few samples of this study predate the infection). The sample titles of this study are shuffled in the database, so cell type and time point are left out; the donor was told from shared clones. For the CDR3, the sequence is CATGTSGNEQFF. The DNA reads as follows: TGTGCCACCGGGACTAGCGGGAATGAGCAGTTCTTC.